The entry below gives a single T cell receptor (beta chain) sequence along with its context. Its recognized antigen is unknown. No base quality information exists; no much larger clone differs at one position. Receptor amplification or capture employed the immunoSEQ multiplex PCR assay. The multiplex PCR relied on a mix of 60 forward primers for TCR Vbeta segments and 13 reverse primers for TCR Jbeta segments. Amplification of the CDR3 region of rearranged TCR beta genes was performed with a multiplex PCR assay on genomic DNA. Amplified TCR beta libraries were sequenced as 87-base-pair reads on the Illumina HiSeq System. On the authors' methods: In a later analysis, around 80 million unique TCR beta chains were counted across the approximately 620 repertoires, and roughly 9.9 million of these chains were shared by at least two donors. To remove PCR and sequencing errors, raw reads were error-corrected and collapsed into unique sequences using a nearest-neighbor algorithm that merged closely related sequences. To assign V, D and J gene segments, CDR3 sequences were aligned to IMGT reference sequences. Each retained sequence needed at least a six-nucleotide match to both a V gene segment and a J gene segment. A rearrangement was called productive if the CDR3 had no stop codons and remained in frame with V and J, and every other rearrangement was called non-productive. Following IMGT convention, CDR3 was defined as the stretch from the second conserved V-encoded cysteine up to the conserved J-encoded phenylalanine. The earlier analysis of 587 of the donors excluded any sequence lacking an unambiguous match to a single V gene segment. An earlier analysis of 550 to 650 of the donors classified V segments as functional when productive rearrangements were above 56.7% and as segregating when the standard deviation between donors was above 5%. A statistical classification framework was built to diagnose cytomegalovirus status from the catalog of TCR beta chain sequences. V and J gene assignment, in a later analysis, came from comparing TCR nucleotide sequences with IMGT/GENE-DB human TR gene sequences. Using the TCRdist pipeline, a later analysis assigned CDR3 sequences along with most-parsimonious VDJ recombination scenarios. In a later analysis, each TCR beta chain was defined by its CDR3 amino acid sequence together with its V-gene family, and reads lacking a unique V-gene family were excluded. In a later analysis, 450 to 600 highly shared, low-generation-probability nucleotide sequences were removed to address suspected cross-contamination and a sequencing artifact. For each public chain, a later analysis derived a clonal expansion index from normalized ranks of inferred template counts within each repertoire. In a later analysis, generation probabilities were computed with a VDJ recombination model fitted to out-of-frame rearrangements, and the resulting probabilities were checked against IGoR. In a later analysis, hypergeometric tests were used to score TCR-TCR, TCR-HLA and TCR-CMV co-occurrence, with a repertoire-size bias correction applied to TCR pairs. A later analysis estimated false discovery rates by permuting HLA or CMV assignments 20 times. In a later analysis, co-occurring TCRs were grouped using DBSCAN, with TCRdist sequence similarity added in when clustering inside HLA-allele-positive subsets. Repertoires with fewer than 30,000 or more than 120,000 public chains were left out of co-occurrence clustering, as were four to six repertoires with anomalous nucleotide sharing. TCRdb carries this immuneACCESS record with in-frame sequences only. Its versions omit some clonotypes, under half of them owing to an unresolved V gene in the studies checked, with the rest unexplained. The DNA gave D and trimming, while V, J and clone size come from that table. The sample profile shows around 110,000 clones; 65% to 80% of them were found once. 2.5% to 3.5% of the sample lies in the top ten.

These data belong to a study of cytomegalovirus exposure and HLA in healthy donors (dated by TCRdb to 2016 to 2017). Some background on the complete study: In an earlier analysis of under 750 of the donors, approximately 300 Gb of sequence data and 90 million to 120 million unique TCR beta sequences from 180 million or so T cells were reported. All discovery cohort repertoires had been generated on a single sequencing platform. The T cell repertoires of some 670 subjects were profiled by immunosequencing and related to cytomegalovirus serostatus. In a later genetic analysis, genome-wide SNP genotypes for about 60% of the 666 donors were used, and that subset was treated as a discovery cohort. Donor age, sex, ethnicity and CMV serostatus were collected together with the repertoire data. About 280 gigabases of sequencing data and around 80 million unique TCR sequences made up an early release that covered approximately 700 HLA-typed donors. HLA typing included class I and class II loci at four-digit resolution. The genetic ancestry cluster associated with self-reported Caucasian donors included roughly four fifths of the roughly 390 genotyped donors. The study aimed to test whether signatures of past pathogen exposure could be identified by cataloging public T cell receptors. Besides the first cohort of roughly 640 subjects, a separate validation cohort made up of over a hundred different subjects was used. Typing coverage differed by locus: A, B, C, DRB1 and DQB1 were typed in about 629-640 donors, DQA1 in about 550, DPA1 in 600 to 610, and DPB1 in approximately 450. High-throughput TCR immunosequencing, statistical association of individual TCRs with disease status, and machine learning were combined to predict cytomegalovirus infection status. Among about 400 genotyped donors of the cohort, an average of approximately 200,000 unique TCR beta nucleotide sequences was sequenced per donor, of which 15% to 20% were non-productive. In a later analysis, previously published TCR beta repertoires from 600 to 850 donors were re-analyzed and high-resolution HLA genotyping was added so that TCR occurrence patterns could be studied. Five DR-DQ haplotypes were handled as single units for association and clustering, since linkage in the cohort was strong. In the later analysis, no new phenotypic data were used to find candidate immune exposures; instead, reliance was placed on TCR beta sequences and their occurrence across donors. An earlier analysis of 587 of the donors used high-throughput TCR beta sequencing to judge whether each TCR beta V gene segment behaved as functional or pseudogenic.

Broader findings and caveats from the paper: A few of the identified cytomegalovirus-associated TCR beta chains were confirmed in vitro to be specific for cytomegalovirus antigens. The classifier was reported to diagnose cytomegalovirus status with high specificity and sensitivity in both the original cohort and the validation cohort. In a later analysis, HLA-associated TCR beta chains showed more clonal expansion and lower generation probabilities than non-associated chains that were equally common. While some public TCRs were present in many individuals, most TCR sequences turned up only very rarely across donors. In a later analysis, several top co-occurrence clusters were reported to appear linked to parvovirus B19, influenza, CMV and Epstein-Barr virus. V-gene and J-gene trimming of TCR beta chains was associated with a missense DCLRE1C variant in a later genetic analysis, and the association was replicated in an independent cohort. The study listed approximately 150 TCR beta chains as associated with cytomegalovirus. The authors suggested that the approach could potentially be extended to other disease states and immunological phenotypes. CMV serostatus was the only immune exposure information available for the cohort. A cluster of highly shared sequence variants was judged likely to be a technical artifact of the sequencing pipeline. According to a later analysis, TCR association rates differed among HLA loci, with DRB1 alleles showing the most associated TCRs and HLA-C alleles showing the fewest. A later genetic analysis reported fewer N-insertions in productive TCRs among donors in an Asian-associated ancestry cluster than the roughly 720-donor mean. Assigning TCR associations to individual alleles was difficult when HLA alleles, especially DR and DQ, strongly co-occurred. Sequencing depth was assumed to be roughly uniform across donors in the presence/absence analyses, though that assumption may not hold. A further reported finding was that TCR beta sequences accurately predicted the HLA-A and HLA-B alleles for most subjects in the first cohort. Because counts were too low, about 15 rarely observed V segments, including chromosome 9 orphons, were left out of the earlier analysis of 587 of the donors. At a false discovery rate of 0.05, a later analysis linked 15,000 to 20,000 TCR beta sequences to specific HLA alleles. In an earlier analysis of fewer than 700 of the donors, most TCR beta V segments appeared in productive rearrangements about 90% or about 30% of the time, broadly matching IMGT annotations. HLA typing was unavailable for some donors at each locus, so association tests used only the typed subset. Correlated functional status among segregating V segments might be attributable to linkage disequilibrium, but an unknown experimental factor could not be ruled out. Only TCR beta chains were sequenced in this cohort, and the absence of alpha or paired-chain data limited detectable features. Most CMV-associated TCR beta chains appeared to be HLA-restricted in a later analysis, and the HLA associations seemed to be driven largely by CMV exposure. Some IMGT-functional V segments, including TRBV6-2 and TRBV6-3, could not be told apart with the 87-base-pair reads, so those segments were excluded.

The CDR1 and CDR2 encoded by the germline V gene are SQVTM and ANQGSEA. There are 15 amino acids in the CDR3, from cysteine to phenylalanine inclusive. Here the CDR3 DNA is all that survives: 45 bases in frame from base 1. In total, 500 to 700 healthy bone marrow donors made up the cohort. At the time of sampling, every cohort member was nominally healthy, though immune exposures that went unrecorded were likely present. The donor was CMV seropositive and belonged to the group of a few hundred seropositive cohort members. A peripheral blood sample was provided by each donor, and peripheral blood mononuclear cells were used for TCR beta sequencing. Genomic DNA extraction from the blood cell samples was performed with the Qiagen DNeasy Blood Extraction Kit.

The receptor's source is a male donor in good health and CMV-seropositive. The chain is assembled from TRBV29-1 and TRBJ2-5; possibly the D gene is TRBD1, per 5 matching bases. The J call may be wrong; the DNA end is better matched by TRBJ2-7. Sequencing input: PBMCs. The CDR3 corresponds to CSVEGTRTTSYEQYF. The nucleotides read TGCAGCGTTGAAGGGACACGTACTACCTCCTACGAGCAGTACTTC.